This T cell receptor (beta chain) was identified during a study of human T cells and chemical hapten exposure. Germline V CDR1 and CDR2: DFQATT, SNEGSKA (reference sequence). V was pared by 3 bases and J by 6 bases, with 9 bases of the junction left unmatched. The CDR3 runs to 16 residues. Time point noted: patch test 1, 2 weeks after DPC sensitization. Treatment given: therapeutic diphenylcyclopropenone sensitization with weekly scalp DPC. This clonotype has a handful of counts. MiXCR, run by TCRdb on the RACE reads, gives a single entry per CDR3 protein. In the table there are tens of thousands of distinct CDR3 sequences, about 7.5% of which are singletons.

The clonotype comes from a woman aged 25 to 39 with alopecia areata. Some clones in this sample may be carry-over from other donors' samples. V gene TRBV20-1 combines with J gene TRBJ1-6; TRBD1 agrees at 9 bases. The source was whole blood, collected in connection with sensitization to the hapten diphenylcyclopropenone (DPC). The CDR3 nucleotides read TGCAGTGCTAGTGAAACAGGGGGCGTGAGTAATTCACCCCTCCACTTT. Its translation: CSASETGGVSNSPLHF.